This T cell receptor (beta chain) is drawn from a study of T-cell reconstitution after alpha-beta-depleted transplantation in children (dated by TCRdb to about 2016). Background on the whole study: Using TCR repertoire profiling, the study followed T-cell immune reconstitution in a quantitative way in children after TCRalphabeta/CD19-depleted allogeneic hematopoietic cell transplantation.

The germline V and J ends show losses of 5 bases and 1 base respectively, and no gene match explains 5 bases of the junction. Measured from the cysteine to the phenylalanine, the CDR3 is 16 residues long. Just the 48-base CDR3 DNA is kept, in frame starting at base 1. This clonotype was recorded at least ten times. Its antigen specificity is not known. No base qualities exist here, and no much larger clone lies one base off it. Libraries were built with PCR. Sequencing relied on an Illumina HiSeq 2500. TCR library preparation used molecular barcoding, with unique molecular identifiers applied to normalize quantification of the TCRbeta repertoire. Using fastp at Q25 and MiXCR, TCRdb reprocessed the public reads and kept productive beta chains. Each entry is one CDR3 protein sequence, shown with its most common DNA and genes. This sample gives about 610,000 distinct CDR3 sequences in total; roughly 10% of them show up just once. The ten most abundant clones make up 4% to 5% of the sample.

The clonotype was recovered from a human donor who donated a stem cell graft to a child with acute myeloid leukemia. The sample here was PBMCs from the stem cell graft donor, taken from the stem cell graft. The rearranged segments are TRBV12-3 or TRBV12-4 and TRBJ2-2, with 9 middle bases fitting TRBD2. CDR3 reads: CASSPTSGLNTGELFF. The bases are TGTGCCAGCAGTCCTACTAGCGGGCTGAACACCGGGGAGCTGTTTTTT.